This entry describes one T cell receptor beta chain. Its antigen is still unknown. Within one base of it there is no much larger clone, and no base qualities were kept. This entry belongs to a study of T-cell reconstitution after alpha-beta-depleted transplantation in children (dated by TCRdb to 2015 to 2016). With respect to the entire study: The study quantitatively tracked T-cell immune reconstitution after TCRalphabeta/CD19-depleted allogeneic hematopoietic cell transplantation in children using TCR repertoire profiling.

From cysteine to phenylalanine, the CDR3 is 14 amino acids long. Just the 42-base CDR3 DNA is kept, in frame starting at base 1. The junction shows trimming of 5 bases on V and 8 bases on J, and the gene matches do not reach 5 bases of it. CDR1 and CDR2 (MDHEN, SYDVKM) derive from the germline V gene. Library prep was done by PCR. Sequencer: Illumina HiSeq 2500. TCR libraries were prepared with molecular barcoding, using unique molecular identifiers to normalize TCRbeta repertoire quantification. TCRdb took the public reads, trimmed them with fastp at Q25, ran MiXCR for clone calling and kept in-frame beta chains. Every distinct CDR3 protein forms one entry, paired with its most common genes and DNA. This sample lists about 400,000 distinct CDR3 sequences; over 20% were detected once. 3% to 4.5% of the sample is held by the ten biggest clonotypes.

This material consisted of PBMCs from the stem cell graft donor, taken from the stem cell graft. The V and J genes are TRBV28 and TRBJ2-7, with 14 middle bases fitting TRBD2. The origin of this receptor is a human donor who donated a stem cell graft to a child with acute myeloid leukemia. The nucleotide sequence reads TGTGCCAGCAGTGCGGGACTAGCGGGAGTCAAGCAGTACTTC. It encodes CASSAGLAGVKQYF.